Listed here are 29 T cell receptor beta chains from one sample, sequenced in a study of sequential checkpoint blockade in melanoma (dated by TCRdb to the late 2010s). The treatment or condition label of this sample denotes: randomized to nivolumab then ipilimumab (arm A) or the reverse (arm B). Libraries were constructed by the immunoSEQ multiplex PCR assay. This immuneACCESS table, as held by TCRdb, lists in-frame sequences with V and J called but not all clones. Of the missing ones, under half trace to an unresolved V gene in checked studies; the others have no known cause. This sample is represented by under 6,000 clones; around 28% of them were singletons. About 24% of the sample comes from the top ten. Here the sequenced sample was tumor tissue (inferred from file names), taken from a patient given nivolumab and ipilimumab in sequence. Receptor source: a human donor with melanoma.

This chain joins TRBV9 and TRBJ1-1; perhaps TRBD1 as D (6 bases). CDR1 and CDR2 from the germline V gene are SGDLS and YYNGEE. CDR3 size: 14 residues. With 3 bases removed from V and 4 bases from J, the gap between germline ends came to 13 bases. The CDR3 nucleotides read TGTGCCAGCAGCGCCCAAACAGGGTTCACTGAAGCTTTCTTT. This gives the protein CASSAQTGFTEAFF.

This clone came up a few times. V gene TRBV10-3 combines with J gene TRBJ2-2; D not resolved. In germline, CDR1 is ENHRY, CDR2 SYGVKD. Trimming took off 2 bases at V and 7 bases at J, with 8 bases between the two ends. The CDR3 runs to 13 residues. The CDR3 DNA sequence: TGTGCCATCAGTGAGGAGTGGATCGGGGAGCTGTTTTTT. The encoded protein is CAISEEWIGELFF.

V usage is TRBV6-8 and J usage is TRBJ1-1; D might be TRBD1 (5 bases). Trimming took 7 bases from V and 0 from J, leaving 12 bases between them. CDR3 length equals 14 residues. Germline-derived CDR1 and CDR2 are MNHGY and SAAAGT. This CDR3 reads CASNMDNLNTEAFF. DNA of the CDR3: TGTGCCAGCAACATGGACAACTTGAACACTGAAGCTTTCTTT.

The rearrangement links TRBV11-3 to TRBJ2-1, with 11 bases lining up with TRBD2. The CDR3 spans 15 residues. CDR1 is SGHNT, CDR2 YENEEA, per germline. Trimming cost V 5 bases and J 6 bases; bases outside gene matches: 6. CDR3 bases: TGTGCCAGCAGCCTTAGCGGGGGGGCCGCCAATGAGCAGTTCTTC. This sequence encodes CASSLSGGAANEQFF.

This chain connects TRBV19 to TRBJ2-7, with D perhaps assigned TRBD1 or TRBD2 (7 bases each). The CDR3 covers 16 residues. Trimming shortened V by 0 bases and J by 2 bases, and 14 bases separated the two germline ends. Germline V lookup: CDR1 LNHDA, CDR2 SQIVND (reference sequence). The CDR3 DNA is TGTGCCAGTAGTATAGAGGGAGGGGGCGGAGCCTACGAGCAGTACTTC. Translating it yields CASSIEGGGGAYEQYF.

The chain has TRBV6-9 and TRBJ1-2; no firm D call. This CDR3 has 13 amino acids. Trimming took off 0 bases at V and 1 base at J, with 3 bases between the two ends. Germline CDR1 reads MNHGY; CDR2 reads SVAAGI. The CDR3 DNA sequence: TGTGCCAGCAGTTATTCAGATAACTATGGCTACACCTTC. Translated, it gives CASSYSDNYGYTF.

The chain joins TRBV30 to TRBJ2-3, with D possibly TRBD1 on 5 matching bases. The length of the CDR3 is 16 residues. The germline CDR1 and CDR2 sequences are GTSNPN and SVGIG (reference sequence). Trimming removed 4 bases from V and 1 base from J, with 18 bases in between. CDR3 sequence (DNA): TGTGCCTGGATTAGGGGTCGTGGAGTTGGCACAGATACGCAGTATTTT. Translation gives CAWIRGRGVGTDTQYF.

This clone is medium-sized (0.01 to 0.1%) within its sample. This chain links TRBV6-8 with TRBJ1-5, with 7 bases matching TRBD1. The CDR3 contains 14 residues. CDR1 and CDR2 (germline): MNHGY, SAAAGT. J gave up 5 bases and V 5 bases, and 6 bases lay outside the gene matches. CDR3 sequence reads: CASSPQGGYQPQHF. The DNA of the CDR3 is TGTGCCAGCAGTCCGCAGGGGGGCTATCAGCCCCAGCATTTT.

V gene TRBV5-1 combines with J gene TRBJ2-3; 14 bases agree with TRBD2. Germline-derived CDR1 and CDR2 are SGHRS and YFSETQ. The CDR3 consists of 17 residues. V dropped 4 bases and J dropped 2; count of bases not matched to a gene: 6. The CDR3 region is CASSRGLAGDLTDTQYF. The CDR3 bases are TGCGCCAGCAGCAGGGGACTAGCGGGGGACCTCACAGATACGCAGTATTTT.

This clone has just a few counts. The rearrangement links TRBV14 to TRBJ2-7; D is tentatively TRBD1 or TRBD2 (5 bases each). CDR3 length: 19 amino acids. The V end was cut by 4 bases, the J end by 3 bases, with 28 bases between. CDR1 and CDR2 (germline): SGHDN, FVKESK. DNA for the CDR3: TGTGCCAGCAGCCGACCGAGTCAGGGAGCGGCAAAGTCCAACTACGAGCAGTACTTC. Protein: CASSRPSQGAAKSNYEQYF.

V gene TRBV19 combines with J gene TRBJ1-1; no clear D gene. V lost 4 bases, J lost 5 bases, and 11 bases lay in between. This CDR3 has 13 amino acids. CDR1 and CDR2 (germline): LNHDA, SQIVND (reference sequence). CDR3 protein: CASSKEQSTEAFF. The CDR3 DNA reads as TGTGCCAGTAGTAAGGAGCAGTCGACTGAAGCTTTCTTT.

The chain joins TRBV6-8 to TRBJ1-6; D not resolved. The germline V gene encodes CDR1 MNHGY and CDR2 SAAAGT. V was trimmed by 6 bases and J by 0 bases, leaving 12 bases between them. This CDR3 region has 16 residues. DNA of the CDR3: TGTGCCAGCAGGGGCGCCGGGCTCTCCTATAATTCACCCCTCCACTTT. This translates into CASRGAGLSYNSPLHF.

V and J are TRBV30 and TRBJ2-3, with 8 bases aligning to TRBD2. V lost 5 bases, J lost 7 bases, and 8 bases stayed unmatched. CDR1 is GTSNPN and CDR2 is SVGIG in the germline V gene (reference sequence). CDR3 size: 13 residues. CDR3 DNA sequence: TGTGCCTGGGGGACTAGGCAGGGAAATACGCAGTATTTT. It yields the protein CAWGTRQGNTQYF.

The chain employs TRBV6-8 and TRBJ1-2; 9 nucleotides line up with TRBD1. The CDR3 contains 13 residues. The V gene end was trimmed by 10 bases and the J gene end by 5 bases; junction bases not matched to a gene: 8. Germline V CDR1 and CDR2: MNHGY, SAAAGT. The CDR3 protein is CAITGDRAYGYTF. The DNA for the CDR3 is TGTGCCATCACCGGGGACAGGGCTTATGGCTACACCTTC.

This sequence joins TRBV7-6 and TRBJ1-6; possibly TRBD1 for D (5 bases). Trimming stripped 5 bases from V and 9 bases from J, with 17 bases between. The CDR3 has 15 residues. Per the germline V gene, CDR1 is SGHVS and CDR2 is FNYEAQ. CDR3 in amino acids: CASSAPGGTSSPLHF. The CDR3 region has the DNA TGTGCCAGCAGCGCCCCCGGGGGGACGTCTTCACCCCTCCACTTT. Drawing the rest from reference TRBV7-6 and TRBJ1-6, the complete variable domain is GAGVSQSPRYKVTKRGQDVALRCDPISGHVSLYWYRQALGQGPEFLTYFNYEAQQDKSGLPNDRFSAERPEGSISTLTIQRTEQRDSAMYRCASSAPGGTSSPLHFGNGTRLTVT.

The chain has TRBV5-1 and TRBJ1-1, with 10 positions matching TRBD1. Trimming cost V 2 bases and J 5 bases; bases outside gene matches: 3. Germline V gives CDR1 SGHRS, CDR2 YFSETQ. The CDR3 length is 14 residues. CDR3 protein: CASSFWTGGTEAFF. In DNA, the CDR3 is TGCGCCAGCAGCTTCTGGACAGGGGGGACTGAAGCTTTCTTT.

The chain recombines TRBV6-8 with TRBJ2-2, with 8 bases identical to TRBD1. The CDR3 length is 14 residues. Trimming removed 4 bases from V and 7 bases from J; junction bases left unmatched: 5. Germline CDR1 reads MNHGY; CDR2 reads SAAAGT. The chain's CDR3 is CASSSTGGSGELFF. DNA of the CDR3: TGTGCCAGCAGTTCAACAGGGGGAAGCGGGGAGCTGTTTTTT.

This clone was observed a handful of times. The chain recombines TRBV6-8 with TRBJ1-1; 10 bases match TRBD1. The CDR3 is 15 residues long. CDR1 MNHGY and CDR2 SAAAGT come from the germline V gene. With 5 bases clipped from V and 4 bases from J, the junction kept 7 bases outside the gene matches. The CDR3 coding sequence is TGTGCCAGCAGTGACGGGACAGGGGATTTCACTGAAGCTTTCTTT. Translation: CASSDGTGDFTEAFF.

This clone was seen more than once but under ten times. The chain joins TRBV7-6 to TRBJ1-3; D may be TRBD1 (5 bases). In germline, CDR1 is SGHVS, CDR2 FNYEAQ. Between the trimmed V and J ends, which lost 3 bases and 0 bases, there was a span of 9 bases. The length of the CDR3 is 15 residues. The CDR3 region has the DNA TGTGCCAGCAGCTTTGGGGACGGCTCTGGAAACACCATATATTTT. Protein product: CASSFGDGSGNTIYF.

This clone was recorded a few times. The chain uses TRBV6-8 and TRBJ2-2; the match to TRBD2 covers 11 bases. This CDR3 region has 20 residues. V lost 5 bases, J lost 5 bases, and 19 bases stayed unmatched. Looked up from germline, CDR1 is MNHGY and CDR2 is SAAAGT. The chain's CDR3 is CASSHPSGRKTSGITGELFF. The CDR3 DNA follows: TGTGCCAGCAGTCACCCTTCGGGACGCAAGACTAGCGGGATAACCGGGGAGCTGTTTTTT.

In this sample, this clone is medium-sized. The chain recombines TRBV28 with TRBJ1-1; D not certain. CDR1 MDHEN and CDR2 SYDVKM come from the germline V gene. This CDR3 is 15 amino acids long. V was pared by 2 bases and J by 0 bases, with 10 bases between. The CDR3, as DNA: TGTGCCAGCAGTTTAGCTTCAGAGATGAACACTGAAGCTTTCTTT. Translated, it gives CASSLASEMNTEAFF.

The gene calls are TRBV5-1 and TRBJ1-1; 7 bases are shared with TRBD1. The V gene's germline CDR1 is SGHRS and CDR2 YFSETQ. The CDR3 is 15 residues long. The V segment lost 4 bases and the J segment 0 bases; nucleotides outside the gene matches: 6. Written as DNA, the CDR3 is TGCGCCAGCAGCCTAGCCGGGACAGTGAACACTGAAGCTTTCTTT. This codes for CASSLAGTVNTEAFF.

This clone is large (0.1 to 1%). The gene calls are TRBV10-2 and TRBJ2-7, with 7 nucleotides matching TRBD1. Germline CDR1 and CDR2: WSHSY and SAAADI. Trimming removed 4 bases from V and 0 bases from J; junction bases left unmatched: 24. The CDR3 loop spans 21 amino acids. The CDR3 is CASSGPAKRQGDGQSSYEQYF. DNA for the CDR3: TGCGCCAGCAGTGGGCCAGCAAAACGACAGGGCGACGGGCAGAGCTCCTACGAGCAGTACTTC.

J is TRBJ2-2 and V is TRBV15, with a tentative D call TRBD1 (5 bases). V lost 0 bases to trimming and J lost 1 base, with 6 bases between them. Looked up from germline, CDR1 is LNHNV and CDR2 is YYDKDF (reference sequence). The CDR3 spans 15 residues. CDR3 loop: CATSRDDRNTGELFF. As DNA, the CDR3 is TGTGCCACCAGCAGAGATGACAGGAACACCGGGGAGCTGTTTTTT.

The chain uses TRBV18 and TRBJ2-7; 7 bases match TRBD1. CDR3 length: 16 residues. The germline gives CDR1 KGHSH, CDR2 LQKENI. Germline trimming cut 1 base from V and 0 bases from J; bases unmatched to any gene: 6. CDR3 nucleotide sequence: TGTGCCAGCTCACCACGGGAGACAGGGTACTCCTACGAGCAGTACTTC. Translated: CASSPRETGYSYEQYF.

The sample holds a few counts of this clone. The chain links TRBV11-3 to TRBJ2-3, with TRBD2 matching 14 bases. Trimming at V came to 5 bases and at J to 2 bases, leaving 12 bases not matched to a gene. The length of the CDR3 is 19 residues. In germline, CDR1 is SGHNT, CDR2 YENEEA. In DNA, the CDR3 is TGTGCCAGCAGCAGTCGGACTAGCGGGAGGCACAGCCTCACAGATACGCAGTATTTT. Protein sequence: CASSSRTSGRHSLTDTQYF.

Only a few counts were recorded for this clone. The rearrangement links TRBV5-1 to TRBJ2-5; maybe TRBD2 (6 bases). The V end was cut by 4 bases, the J end by 1 base, with 11 bases between. The germline CDR1 and CDR2 sequences are SGHRS and YFSETQ. The CDR3 is made up of 14 amino acids. The CDR3 loop reads CASSGGTPQETQYF. The CDR3 DNA sequence: TGCGCCAGCAGCGGCGGGACCCCCCAAGAGACCCAGTACTTC. Complete variable domain (other parts from reference TRBV5-1 and TRBJ2-5): KAGVTQTPRYLIKTRGQQVTLSCSPISGHRSVSWYQQTPGQGLQFLFEYFSETQRNKGNFPGRFSGRQFSNSRSEMNVSTLELGDSALYLCASSGGTPQETQYFGPGTRLLVL.

CDR3 DNA: TGTGCCATCAGGGACTCGAACACCGGGGAGCTGTTTTTT. It codes for CAIRDSNTGELFF. The chain recombines TRBV6-8 with TRBJ2-2; D might be TRBD2 (6 bases). The germline V and J ends were trimmed by 10 bases and 0 bases, with 9 bases remaining between them. The CDR3 is 13 residues long. CDR1 is MNHGY, CDR2 SAAAGT, per germline.

The chain combines TRBV16 with TRBJ1-2; the D gene is possibly TRBD1 (5 bases). V was clipped by 2 bases and J by 9 bases, with 10 bases between them. The germline CDR1 and CDR2 sequences are KGHSY and FQNENV. This CDR3 contains 12 residues. Written as DNA, the CDR3 is TGTGCCAGCAGCCAAAGTCAGGGAAGCTACACCTTC. Amino acids: CASSQSQGSYTF.